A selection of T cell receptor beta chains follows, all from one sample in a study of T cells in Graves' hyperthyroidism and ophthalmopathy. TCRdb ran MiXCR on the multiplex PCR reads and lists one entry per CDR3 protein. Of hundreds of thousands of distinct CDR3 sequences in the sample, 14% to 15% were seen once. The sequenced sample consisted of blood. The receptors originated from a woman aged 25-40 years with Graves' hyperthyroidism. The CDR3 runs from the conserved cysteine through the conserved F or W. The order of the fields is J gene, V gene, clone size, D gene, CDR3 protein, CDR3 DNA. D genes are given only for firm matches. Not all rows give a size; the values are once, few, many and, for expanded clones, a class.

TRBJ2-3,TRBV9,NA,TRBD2,CASSVAGREADTQYF,TGTGCCAGCAGCGTAGCCGGGCGGGAGGCAGATACGCAGTATTTT
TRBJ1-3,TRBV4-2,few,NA,CASSQVGAGNTIYF,TGTGCCAGCAGCCAAGTTGGGGCTGGAAACACCATATATTTT
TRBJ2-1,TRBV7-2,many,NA,CASSLLGYDYNEQFF,TGTGCCAGCAGCTTATTGGGCTATGACTACAATGAGCAGTTCTTC
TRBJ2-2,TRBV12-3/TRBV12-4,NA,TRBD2,CASSGSGRYTGELFF,TGTGCCAGCAGTGGCAGCGGGAGATACACCGGGGAGCTGTTTTTT
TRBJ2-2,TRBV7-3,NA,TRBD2,CASSASGLNTGELFF,TGTGCCAGCAGCGCTAGCGGGCTCAACACCGGGGAGCTGTTTTTT
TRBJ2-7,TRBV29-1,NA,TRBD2,CSAMAGGGLGYEQYF,TGCAGCGCCATGGCCGGGGGGGGACTAGGCTACGAGCAGTACTTC
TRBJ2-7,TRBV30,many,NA,CAWSGQYEQYF,TGTGCCTGGAGCGGTCAATACGAGCAGTACTTC
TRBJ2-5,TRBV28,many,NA,CASRELGPQETQYF,TGTGCCAGCAGGGAATTAGGCCCGCAAGAGACCCAGTACTTC
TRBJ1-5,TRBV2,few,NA,CASSLNAQPQHF,TGTGCCAGCAGTCTGAATGCGCAGCCCCAGCATTTT
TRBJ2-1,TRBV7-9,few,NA,CASSPPSPVEAPYEQFF,TGTGCCAGCAGCCCCCCCTCACCCGTAGAGGCGCCCTATGAGCAGTTCTTC
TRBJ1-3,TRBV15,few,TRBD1,CATSRRTGGGNTIYF,TGTGCCACCAGCAGACGGACAGGGGGGGGAAACACCATATATTTT
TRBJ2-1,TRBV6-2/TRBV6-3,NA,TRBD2,CASSPGTSGIRSRNEQFF,TGTGCCAGCAGTCCCGGGACTAGCGGGATAAGGTCAAGGAATGAGCAGTTCTTC
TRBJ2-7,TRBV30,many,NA,CAWSVSGSGEQYF,TGTGCCTGGAGTGTAAGCGGGTCCGGCGAGCAGTACTTC
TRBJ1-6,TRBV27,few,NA,CTSSLTGTKNSPLHF,TGTACCAGCAGTTTAACCGGGACTAAGAATTCACCCCTCCACTTT
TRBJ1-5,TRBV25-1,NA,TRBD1,CASSGQGRNQPQHF,TGTGCCAGCAGTGGACAGGGAAGAAATCAGCCCCAGCATTTT
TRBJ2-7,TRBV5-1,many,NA,CASSLFVFSDSYEQYF,TGCGCCAGCAGCTTGTTCGTTTTTAGCGACTCCTACGAGCAGTACTTC
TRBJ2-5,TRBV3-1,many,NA,CAAGETQYF,TGTGCCGCTGGGGAGACCCAGTACTTC
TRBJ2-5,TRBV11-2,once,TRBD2,CASSPGALSGRVETQYF,TGTGCCAGCAGCCCCGGCGCGCTGAGCGGGAGGGTAGAGACCCAGTACTTC
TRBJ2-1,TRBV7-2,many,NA,CASSVSQSGGEQFF,TGTGCCAGCAGCGTATCTCAGTCCGGGGGCGAGCAGTTCTTC
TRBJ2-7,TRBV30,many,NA,CAWRNSYEQYF,TGTGCCTGGAGGAACAGCTACGAGCAGTACTTC
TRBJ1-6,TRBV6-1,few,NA,CASSEGEGSYNSPLHF,TGTGCCAGCAGTGAAGGAGAGGGGTCCTATAATTCACCCCTCCACTTT
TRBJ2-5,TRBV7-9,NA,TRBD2,CASSQGLGLAEETQYF,TGTGCCAGCAGCCAGGGGCTGGGACTAGCGGAAGAGACCCAGTACTTC
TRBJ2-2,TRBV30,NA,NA,CAWSSLANTGELFF,TGTGCCTGGAGTTCCCTAGCGAACACCGGGGAGCTGTTTTTT
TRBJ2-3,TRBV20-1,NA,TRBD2,CSGLPGTRTDTQYF,TGCAGTGGGCTCCCGGGGACTAGAACAGATACGCAGTATTTT
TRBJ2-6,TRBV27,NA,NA,CASRPTGLYSPSASGANVLTF,TGTGCCAGCAGACCAACAGGGTTATACTCTCCCTCGGCCTCGGGGGCCAACGTCCTGACTTTC
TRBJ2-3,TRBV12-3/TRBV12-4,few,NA,CASAPSTDTQYF,TGTGCCAGCGCTCCTAGCACAGATACGCAGTATTTT
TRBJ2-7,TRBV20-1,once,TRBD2,CSATGTSGSYEQYF,TGCAGTGCTACCGGGACTAGCGGGAGTTACGAGCAGTACTTC
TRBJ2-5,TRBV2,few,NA,CASSVRGLQETQYF,TGTGCCAGCAGTGTCCGGGGGCTCCAAGAGACCCAGTACTTC
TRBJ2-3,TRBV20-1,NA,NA,CSVQGTMSDTQYF,TGCAGTGTACAGGGCACGATGTCAGATACGCAGTATTTT
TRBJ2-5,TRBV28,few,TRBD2,CASSLLAGGITETQYF,TGTGCCAGCAGTTTATTAGCGGGAGGCATTACCGAGACCCAGTACTTC
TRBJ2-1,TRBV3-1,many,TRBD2,CASSQPVLAGPYNEQFF,TGTGCCAGCAGCCAACCCGTCCTAGCGGGCCCCTACAATGAGCAGTTCTTC
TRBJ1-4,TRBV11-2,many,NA,CASSFWGGGEKLFF,TGTGCCAGCAGCTTCTGGGGGGGAGGTGAAAAACTGTTTTTT
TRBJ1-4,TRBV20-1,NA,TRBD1,CSALGGSGEKLFF,TGCAGTGCTTTAGGGGGCTCTGGGGAAAAACTGTTTTTT
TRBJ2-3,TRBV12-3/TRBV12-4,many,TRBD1,CASSYDRGTDTQYF,TGTGCCAGCAGTTACGACAGGGGCACAGATACGCAGTATTTT
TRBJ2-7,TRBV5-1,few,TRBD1,CASSFGTGYEQYF,TGCGCCAGCAGCTTCGGGACAGGGTACGAGCAGTACTTC